The entry below gives a single T cell receptor beta chain sequence along with its context. The sample holds many counts of this clonotype. Its antigen has not been determined. No base quality values were provided; no much bigger clone lies one nucleotide off. This entry belongs to a study of T-cell memory formation after mild COVID-19 (dated by TCRdb to about 2021). With regard to the full study: TCR sequence clusters from the two donors were found to be largely donor specific. In a couple of donors, T-cell clones that expanded and contracted after mild COVID-19 were followed by sequencing TCRalpha and TCRbeta repertoires longitudinally. Two young, previously healthy adult volunteers, one female and one male, were included in the cohort. Study-level results and caveats: Only two mild cases were covered in the study, and larger cohorts including severe cases with pre-infection samples were considered necessary. The detection of some responding clones in pre-infection memory suggests that pre-existing cross-reactive memory T cells joined the SARS-CoV-2 response. Balanced CD4/CD8 phenotypes were observed for clones contracting from day 15 to 85, whereas a bias towards CD4+ was observed for a second wave of clones expanding from day 15 to 37. Whether the second-wave clones peaking on day 37 were SARS-CoV-2 specific was not confirmed. Contracting CD4+ clones were found mainly in CM and EM memory subsets, while CD8+ clones were enriched in EMRA.

Ficoll-Paque density gradient centrifugation was the method used to isolate PBMCs. The CDR3 covers 14 residues, taking in both the cysteine and the phenylalanine. Only CDR3 DNA is held: 42 bases, read in frame from base 1. Per the germline V gene, SNHLY is the CDR1 and FYNNEI is the CDR2. Trimming takes 6 bases off V and 2 bases off J; junction bases not matched to a gene: 6. The instrument given in TCRdb is Illumina NovaSeq 6000. TCRalpha and TCRbeta cDNA libraries were built by 5'RACE with constant-segment primers, adding sample barcodes and unique molecular identifiers. Trizol reagent was used to extract RNA from every sample. Libraries were amplified in two PCR steps, with a second sample barcode and Illumina TruSeq adapters added in the second step. The libraries were sequenced on an Illumina NovaSeq using 2 x 150 bp paired-end reads. The published analysis was carried out like this. With migec v1.2.7, reads were demultiplexed and then collapsed into UMI-guided consensus sequences. Using mixcr v2.1.11, the UMI consensuses were aligned to TRA and TRB V and J templates and assembled into clonotypes. Expanded or contracted clonotypes were those called significant by both edgeR and NoisET, with noise models trained on biological replicates. For edgeR calls, a false discovery rate-adjusted p below 0.01 and a log2 fold-change threshold of 1 were applied. PCA with hierarchical clustering of max-normalized trajectories of the 1000 most abundant clonotypes was used as exploratory dynamics analysis. Each responding clone was given a CD4 or CD8 phenotype based on the CD4+ and CD8+ repertoires, which had been sequenced separately. TCRdb trimmed public reads at Q25 via fastp, called clones via MiXCR and kept in-frame beta chains. Every CDR3 protein is listed once, alongside the most common genes and DNA of its rows. Clone size and V and J calls follow TCRdb, not the original study. Here the sample has a few hundred thousand distinct CDR3 sequences; 8% to 9% occur a single time. Of the sample, under 25% falls within the top ten clones.

This sequence originates from a man aged 18 to 35 who had mild COVID-19 (a few samples of this study predate the infection). The sample titles of this study are shuffled in the database, so cell type and time point are left out; the donor was told from shared clones. Sequencing used PBMCs or a T cell subset sorted from them (not recorded which). The chain employs TRBV2 and TRBJ1-1, with TRBD1 identical over 7 junction bases. The DNA is TGTGCCAGCAGCACCGGGACAGCCAACACTGAAGCTTTCTTT. Its amino acids are CASSTGTANTEAFF.